These 10 T cell receptor beta chains share one sample of origin, sequenced in a study of blood T cell repertoires in COVID-19. This table comes from immunoSEQ multiplex PCR, and its TCRdb copy is limited to in-frame clones, with some not included. The sample includes about 180,000 clones, 70% to 90% of them seen just once. Material: peripheral blood. The receptors originated from a human donor with active or convalescent COVID-19. The donor label of this sample is uncertain.

This chain uses TRBV2 with TRBJ1-2; TRBD1 might be the D (5 bases). The V and J ends lost 6 bases and 2 bases respectively, with 10 bases between them. Germline V lookup: CDR1 SNHLY, CDR2 FYNNEI. CDR3 length: 13 residues. The CDR3 DNA sequence: TGTGCCAGCAGGAGCGACAGCAACTATGGCTACACCTTC. The encoded protein is CASRSDSNYGYTF.

This chain uses TRBV6-5 with TRBJ2-7; D not certain. This CDR3 spans 15 amino acids. Trimming left V 6 bases short and J 3 bases short, with 18 bases between. The V gene's germline CDR1 is MNHEY and CDR2 SVGAGI. This chain's CDR3 is CASRATALVHYEQYF. DNA for the CDR3: TGTGCCAGCAGAGCAACAGCCCTTGTCCACTACGAGCAGTACTTC.

V usage is TRBV11-2 and J usage is TRBJ1-2, with 8 positions matching TRBD1. J gave up 4 bases and V 0 bases, and 4 bases lay outside the gene matches. CDR1 and CDR2 (germline): SGHAT, FQNNGV. This CDR3 spans 15 amino acids. The CDR3 protein is CASSLDRDRSYGYTF. The CDR3 nucleotides read TGTGCCAGCAGCTTAGACCGGGACAGGAGCTATGGCTACACCTTC.

The CDR3 spells CASSLVAQRANVLTF. The CDR3 nucleotides are TGTGCCAGCAGCTTAGTCGCTCAGAGGGCCAACGTCCTGACTTTC. The chain is built from TRBV11-3 and TRBJ2-6; D call uncertain. The CDR3 is 15 amino acids. Germline V gene data show CDR1 as SGHNT and CDR2 as YENEEA. V shed 1 base and J shed 5 bases, with 9 bases lying between them.

This clone was observed once. This rearrangement joins TRBV9 to TRBJ1-4, with D possibly TRBD1 on 5 matching bases. The CDR3 totals 14 residues. Germline assignment: CDR1 SGDLS and CDR2 YYNGEE. Trimming removed 2 bases from V and 2 bases from J, with 7 bases in between. The CDR3 here is CASSVRVTNEKLFF. The DNA of the CDR3 is TGTGCCAGCAGCGTCAGGGTTACTAATGAAAAACTGTTTTTT.

The V gene is TRBV6-5, the J gene TRBJ2-7; a possible D gene is TRBD1 (6 bases). From germline, CDR1 is MNHEY and CDR2 SVGAGI. The length of the CDR3 is 14 residues. V dropped 5 bases and J dropped 2 bases, with 13 bases sitting between them. CDR3 bases: TGTGCCAGCAGTCCCGATGGGGGCCCCTACGAGCAGTACTTC. It codes for CASSPDGGPYEQYF.

V is TRBV2 and J is TRBJ2-1; 7 bases agree with TRBD2. Germline assignment: CDR1 SNHLY and CDR2 FYNNEI. The CDR3 is 16 residues long. With V trimmed by 7 bases and J by 4 bases, 13 bases remained unmatched. The CDR3 DNA reads TGTGCCAGCAATATGGCGGGAGCGGGTGTTTACAATGAGCAGTTCTTC. This codes for CASNMAGAGVYNEQFF.

The rearrangement links TRBV2 to TRBJ2-7, with D possibly matching TRBD2 (6 bases). Germline CDR1 and CDR2: SNHLY and FYNNEI. Deletions cut 5 bases from V and 2 bases from J, with 16 bases between. There are 15 residues in the CDR3. The CDR3, as DNA: TGTGCCAGCAGTACATGGGGGGAGACCCCCTACGAGCAGTACTTC. It encodes CASSTWGETPYEQYF.

This clone was seen more than once but under ten times. The rearrangement uses TRBV19 and TRBJ1-1; the D gene is possibly TRBD1 (5 bases). The V gene lost 7 bases and the J gene lost 0 bases, with 15 bases spanning the gap. The CDR3 extends over 15 amino acids. CDR1 and CDR2 from the germline V gene are LNHDA and SQIVND (reference sequence). As DNA, the CDR3 is TGTGCCAGTACCAAAGCCCCGACAGTGAACACTGAAGCTTTCTTT. Amino acids: CASTKAPTVNTEAFF.

The chain combines TRBV27 with TRBJ1-2; D is possibly TRBD1 (6 bases). The germline V and J ends were trimmed by 3 bases and 2 bases, with 16 bases remaining between them. The CDR3 has 16 amino acids. The germline V gene encodes CDR1 MNHEY and CDR2 SMNVEV (reference sequence). In DNA, the CDR3 is TGTGCCAGCAGTTTCTCCATTAATCAGGGGAACTATGGCTACACCTTC. Protein: CASSFSINQGNYGYTF.